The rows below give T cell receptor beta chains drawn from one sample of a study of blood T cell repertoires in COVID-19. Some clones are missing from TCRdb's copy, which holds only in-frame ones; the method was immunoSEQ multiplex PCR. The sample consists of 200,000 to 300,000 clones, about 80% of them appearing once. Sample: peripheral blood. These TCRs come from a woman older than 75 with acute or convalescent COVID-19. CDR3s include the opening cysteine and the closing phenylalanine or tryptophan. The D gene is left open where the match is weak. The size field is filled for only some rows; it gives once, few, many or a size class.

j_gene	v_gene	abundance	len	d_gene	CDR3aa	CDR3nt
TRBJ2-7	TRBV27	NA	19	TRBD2	CASSPRTGRVAGGVYEQYF	TGTGCCAGCAGTCCTCGGACAGGGCGTGTAGCGGGGGGTGTCTACGAGCAGTACTTC
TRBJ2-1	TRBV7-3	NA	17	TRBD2	CASSLIGGTSAGKEQFF	TGTGCCAGCAGCTTAATTGGAGGGACTAGCGCAGGGAAAGAGCAGTTCTTC
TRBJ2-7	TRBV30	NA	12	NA	CAWSGAPYEQYF	TGTGCCTGGAGTGGAGCTCCCTACGAGCAGTACTTC
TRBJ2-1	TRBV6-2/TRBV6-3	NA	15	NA	CASSYLGGAAGEQFF	TGTGCCAGCAGTTACCTTGGGGGGGCGGCCGGTGAGCAGTTCTTC
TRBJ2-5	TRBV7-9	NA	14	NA	CASSLYNLRETQYF	TGTGCCAGCAGCTTATATAACCTGCGAGAGACCCAGTACTTC
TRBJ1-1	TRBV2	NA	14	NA	CASSDQGSNTEAFF	TGTGCCAGCAGTGACCAGGGCTCGAACACTGAAGCTTTCTTT
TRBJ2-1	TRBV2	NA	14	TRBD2	CASTSTSGGREQFF	TGTGCCAGCACCTCGACTAGCGGGGGGCGTGAGCAGTTCTTC
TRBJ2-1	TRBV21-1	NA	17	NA	CASSKDGGGASYNEQFF	TGTGCCAGCAGCAAAGATGGCGGGGGGGCCTCCTACAATGAGCAGTTCTTC
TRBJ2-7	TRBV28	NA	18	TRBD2	CASTPAGRGGLGPSEQYF	TGTGCCAGCACCCCGGCCGGGCGGGGGGGACTGGGACCTTCCGAGCAGTACTTC
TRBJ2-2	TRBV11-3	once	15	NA	CASSPEGTDTGELFF	TGTGCCAGCAGCCCTGAGGGCACAGACACCGGGGAGCTGTTTTTT
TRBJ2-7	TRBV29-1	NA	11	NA	CSVESGSEQYF	TGCAGCGTTGAATCGGGTTCCGAGCAGTACTTC
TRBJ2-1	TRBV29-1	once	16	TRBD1	CSVGQDRGPSNNEQFF	TGCAGCGTTGGTCAAGACAGGGGACCATCAAACAATGAGCAGTTCTTC
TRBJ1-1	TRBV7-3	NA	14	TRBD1	CASSSGTANTEAFF	TGTGCCAGCAGCTCCGGGACAGCGAACACTGAAGCTTTCTTT
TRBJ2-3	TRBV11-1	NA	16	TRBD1	CASSSRDRGQVDTQYF	TGTGCCAGCAGCTCCCGGGACAGGGGGCAGGTAGATACGCAGTATTTT
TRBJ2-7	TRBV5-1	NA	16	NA	CASSPPRQLPGSEQYF	TGCGCCAGCAGCCCCCCCCGACAGCTTCCCGGGTCCGAGCAGTACTTC
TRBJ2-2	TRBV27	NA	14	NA	CASSYLQGTGELFF	TGTGCCAGCAGCTACCTTCAGGGTACCGGGGAGCTGTTTTTT
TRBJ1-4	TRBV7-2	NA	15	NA	CASSHPAGNNEKLFF	TGTGCCAGCAGCCACCCAGCAGGGAATAATGAAAAACTGTTTTTT
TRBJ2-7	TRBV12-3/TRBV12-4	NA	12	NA	CASSLAVYEQYF	TGTGCCAGCAGTTTGGCGGTCTACGAGCAGTACTTC
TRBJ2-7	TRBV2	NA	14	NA	CASSSRQFTYEQYF	TGTGCCAGCAGCTCCAGACAGTTCACCTACGAGCAGTACTTC
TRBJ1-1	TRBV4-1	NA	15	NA	CASSQVWRANTEAFF	TGCGCCAGCAGCCAAGTTTGGAGGGCGAACACTGAAGCTTTCTTT
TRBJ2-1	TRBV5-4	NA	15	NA	CASSPRGAGGYEQFF	TGTGCCAGCAGCCCCAGGGGGGCGGGGGGTTATGAGCAGTTCTTC
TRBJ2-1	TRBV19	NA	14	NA	CASSTPRAYNEQFF	TGTGCCAGTAGTACCCCGCGGGCCTACAATGAGCAGTTCTTC